This T cell receptor beta chain derives from a study of blood T cell repertoires in COVID-19. Across the whole study: Spain, Italy and the United States supplied samples that represented acute and convalescent COVID-19.

It was during active infection that Seattle patients were enrolled and then longitudinally followed. In the original analysis: Amplification of reference gene primers was used by the study to estimate nucleated cell counts. Sequencing was performed with immunoSEQ multiplex PCR; in TCRdb, only in-frame clones are kept and a portion is missing. D and trimming come from the DNA, and the V and J calls and clone size come from that table. The repertoire holds hundreds of thousands of clones, with 75% to 90% as singletons. The V gene lost 4 bases and the J gene lost 4 bases, with 8 bases spanning the gap. Germline CDR1 and CDR2: SGHTA and FQGNSA. The CDR3 totals 13 residues.

Sequenced: peripheral blood. The V gene is TRBV7-2, the J gene TRBJ1-5, with D tentatively TRBD1 (5 bases). The receptor comes from a woman in her sixties with COVID-19, enrolled during active disease. CDR3 bases: TGTGCCAGCAGCTCCCGACAGAATCAGCCCCAGCATTTT. Translation: CASSSRQNQPQHF.